This T cell receptor (beta chain) was observed in a study of blood T cell repertoires in COVID-19. Overall study context: Material from acute and convalescent COVID-19 was sourced from the United States, Italy and Spain. The cDNA or gDNA used as material had been derived from T cells, B-cell-depleted T cells, or PBMCs.

In the original workflow: The assay estimated nucleated cells by amplifying reference gene primers. Clones were read by immunoSEQ multiplex PCR, and TCRdb kept only the in-frame ones, dropping some. V and J calls and clone size are copied from that table; D and trimming were computed from the DNA. The profile shows more than 100,000 clones, roughly nine tenths of them singletons. CDR1 SGHDT and CDR2 YYEEEE come from the germline V gene. The CDR3 runs to 13 residues. V shed 4 bases and J 7 bases; nucleotides not matched to a gene: 2. The chain carries TRBV5-6 and TRBJ1-6; 7 bases map to TRBD1. The TCR was taken from a human donor in a cohort sampled during active COVID-19. Sequenced sample: peripheral blood. The CDR3 DNA is TGTGCCAGCAGCCCGGACAGGAATTCACCCCTCCACTTT. The encoded protein is CASSPDRNSPLHF.